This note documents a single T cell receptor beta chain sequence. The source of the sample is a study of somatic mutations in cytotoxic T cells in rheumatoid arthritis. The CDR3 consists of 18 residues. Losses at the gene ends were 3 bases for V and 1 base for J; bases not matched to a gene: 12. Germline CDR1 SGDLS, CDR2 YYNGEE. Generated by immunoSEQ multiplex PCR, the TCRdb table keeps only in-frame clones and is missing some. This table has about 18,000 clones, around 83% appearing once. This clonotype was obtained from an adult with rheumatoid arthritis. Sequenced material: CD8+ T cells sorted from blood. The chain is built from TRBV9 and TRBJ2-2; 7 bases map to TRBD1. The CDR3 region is CASSEGGPAQGNTGELFF. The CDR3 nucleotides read TGTGCCAGCAGCGAAGGGGGCCCCGCACAGGGGAACACCGGGGAGCTGTTTTTT.